This entry concerns a single T cell receptor (beta chain). This same CDR3 is encoded by further DNA sequences in the sample. Sequencing was performed with immunoSEQ multiplex PCR; in TCRdb, only in-frame clones are kept and a portion is missing. The sample shows approximately 810,000 clones, about 91% of them seen only once. Naive CD8 cells comprised CD45RO-negative, CCR7-positively selected cells, excluding terminally differentiated effector memory CD45RA+ cells. These data originate in a study of shared clonotypes between healthy human individuals. V shed 0 bases and J shed 5 bases, with 4 bases lying between them. From germline, CDR1 is SEHNR and CDR2 FQNEAQ (reference sequence). This CDR3 is 12 amino acids long.

This rearrangement joins TRBV7-9 to TRBJ1-1, with D unresolved. The sample was naive CD8+ T cells sorted from blood. The TCR originated in a man younger than 40 in good health. CDR3 in DNA: TGTGCCAGCAGCTTAGCGGGGACTGAAGCTTTCTTT. Its protein is CASSLAGTEAFF.